Presented here are 13 T cell receptor beta chains from one specimen sequenced in a study of OX40 agonist ivuxolimab in advanced cancers. Repertoires were generated with immunoSEQ multiplex PCR, while TCRdb's copy carries only in-frame clones and drops some. The data hold more than 55,000 clones, with 70% to 90% observed a single time. The sample was CD4+ or CD8+ T cells sorted from blood, taken in a trial of the OX40 agonist ivuxolimab. These TCRs come from an adult with an advanced solid tumor such as melanoma, head and neck, liver or kidney cancer.

The gene calls are TRBV27 and TRBJ2-7; no clear D. V gave up 8 bases and J gave up 4 bases, with 6 bases separating them. Germline CDR1 reads MNHEY; CDR2 reads SMNVEV (reference sequence). CDR3 size: 10 residues. The CDR3 reads CASGNYEQYF. In DNA, the CDR3 is TGTGCCAGCGGAAATTACGAGCAGTACTTC.

The genes are TRBV5-4 and TRBJ1-1, with D maybe TRBD1 (5 bases). V shed 4 bases and J shed 8 bases, with 15 bases lying between them. The CDR3 totals 13 residues. Per the germline V gene, CDR1 is SGHNT and CDR2 is YYREEE (reference sequence). The CDR3 loop is CASSLRGGEEAFF. CDR3 nucleotide sequence: TGTGCCAGCAGCCTCCGTGGGGGAGAGGAAGCTTTCTTT.

The chain uses TRBV6-1 and TRBJ2-7; weak D call: TRBD1 (5 bases). Trimming cost V 7 bases and J 2 bases, with 12 bases left between them. The CDR3 totals 13 residues. Germline V gene lookup returns CDR1 MNHNS and CDR2 SASEGT. CDR3 nucleotide sequence: TGTGCCAGCATGAATCCAGGGACCTACGAGCAGTACTTC. Protein sequence: CASMNPGTYEQYF.

This rearrangement joins TRBV6-5 to TRBJ2-1; D is possibly TRBD1 (6 bases). V was cut by 5 bases and J by 1 base, with 12 bases left in between. Germline-derived CDR1 and CDR2 are MNHEY and SVGAGI. This CDR3 comprises 15 residues. The CDR3, as DNA: TGTGCCAGCAGTACCCTCGACAGGTCCTACAATGAGCAGTTCTTC. It yields the protein CASSTLDRSYNEQFF.

This sequence joins TRBV6-5 and TRBJ1-2; D remains unclear. Germline lookup yields CDR1 MNHEY and CDR2 SVGAGI. The ends were cut back, 2 bases at V and 3 bases at J, with 7 bases in the middle. The CDR3 extends over 13 amino acids. In DNA, the CDR3 is TGTGCCAGCAGTTACCGGGATCACTATGGCTACACCTTC. As protein: CASSYRDHYGYTF.

This clone was counted once. The chain employs TRBV6-1 and TRBJ2-7; D is perhaps TRBD1 or TRBD2 (5 bases each). V lost 4 bases and J 0 bases, leaving 10 bases between the germline ends. CDR3 size: 14 residues. Germline CDR1 MNHNS, CDR2 SASEGT. This chain's CDR3 is CASSVRDGSYEQYF. The CDR3 bases are TGTGCCAGCAGTGTTAGGGACGGCTCCTACGAGCAGTACTTC.

The chain carries TRBV18 and TRBJ1-1; D might be TRBD1 (6 bases). V was trimmed by 0 bases and J by 1 base, leaving 12 bases between them. This CDR3 region has 16 residues. The germline CDR1 and CDR2 sequences are KGHSH and LQKENI. CDR3 loop: CASSPPRETGNTEAFF. The CDR3 DNA follows: TGTGCCAGCTCACCACCGCGGGAGACAGGGAACACTGAAGCTTTCTTT.

The chain is built from TRBV6-6 and TRBJ1-6, with a possible D match to TRBD1 (6 bases). Trimming removed 7 bases from V and 6 bases from J, with 13 bases in between. From germline, CDR1 is MNHNY and CDR2 SVGAGI (reference sequence). The CDR3 has 14 amino acids. Here the CDR3 reads CASTPGVGNSPLHF. The CDR3 bases are TGTGCCAGCACCCCAGGGGTAGGTAATTCACCCCTCCACTTT.

The rearrangement joins TRBV7-9 to TRBJ1-2; 7 bases map to TRBD1. The CDR3 extends over 15 amino acids. In germline, CDR1 is SEHNR, CDR2 FQNEAQ (reference sequence). V gave up 1 base and J gave up 4 bases; unmatched junction bases: 6. The CDR3 sequence is CASSLGQGVLYGYTF. The CDR3 DNA sequence: TGTGCCAGCAGCTTAGGACAGGGAGTACTCTATGGCTACACCTTC.

The J gene is TRBJ2-7, the V gene TRBV19; D is possibly TRBD1 (5 bases). Per germline, CDR1 LNHDA and CDR2 SQIVND (reference sequence). CDR3 length equals 14 residues. V was trimmed by 5 bases and J by 4 bases, leaving 15 bases between them. CDR3 sequence: CASSYGHGTYEQYF. The CDR3 coding sequence is TGTGCCAGTAGTTACGGACACGGAACTTACGAGCAGTACTTC.

The chain recombines TRBV5-1 with TRBJ2-7; the D gene is possibly TRBD2 (6 bases). Germline V gives CDR1 SGHRS, CDR2 YFSETQ. The CDR3 runs 13 residues. Trimming left V 4 bases short and J 4 bases short, with 12 bases between. CDR3 region: CASSQPGGYEQYF. For the CDR3, the DNA is TGCGCCAGCAGCCAACCCGGGGGATACGAGCAGTACTTC.

V usage is TRBV20-1 and J usage is TRBJ1-1; no clear D gene. The CDR3 runs 11 residues. Trimming took off 5 bases at V and 6 bases at J, with 10 bases between the two ends. Germline V gene sequence: CDR1 DFQATT, CDR2 SNEGSKA (reference sequence). The DNA for the CDR3 is TGCAGTGCTTACCGGGAGGCTGAAGCTTTCTTT. Translated, it gives CSAYREAEAFF.

This clone has only one observation. This chain links TRBV5-1 with TRBJ1-1; D is perhaps TRBD1 (5 bases). The CDR3 extends over 13 amino acids. Trimming removed 4 bases at V and 1 base at J, with 8 bases between. The germline V gene has CDR1 SGHRS and CDR2 YFSETQ. The CDR3 loop reads CASSQGTNTEAFF. The CDR3 nucleotides read TGCGCCAGCAGCCAAGGGACGAACACTGAAGCTTTCTTT.